A single TCR beta chain is shown here with its context. The data belong to a study of blood T cell repertoires in COVID-19. As for the study in general: PBMCs, B-cell-depleted T cells, or T cells provided the cDNA or gDNA that made up the material.

In the authors' workflow: Reference gene primers were amplified, and this amplification served to estimate nucleated cell counts. Measured with immunoSEQ multiplex PCR; TCRdb has only the in-frame clones, and not every one. V and J calls and clone size are copied from that table; D and trimming were computed from the DNA. This repertoire shows hundreds of thousands of clones, about nine tenths found once; its top ten account for about 6%. The germline V gene encodes CDR1 SGHRS and CDR2 YFSETQ. V shed 4 bases, J shed 7 bases, and the junction held 5 bases outside the gene matches. This CDR3 region has 13 residues.

The sample was peripheral blood. This clonotype originated in a man aged 55 to 69 who had recovered from COVID-19. The chain joins TRBV5-1 to TRBJ1-3; 7 nucleotides align to TRBD1. The CDR3 DNA reads as TGCGCCAGCAGCACATCAGGGGGGAACACCATATATTTT. The encoded protein is CASSTSGGNTIYF. The full variable domain, completed using reference TRBV5-1 and TRBJ1-3, is KAGVTQTPRYLIKTRGQQVTLSCSPISGHRSVSWYQQTPGQGLQFLFEYFSETQRNKGNFPGRFSGRQFSNSRSEMNVSTLELGDSALYLCASSTSGGNTIYFGEGSWLTVV.